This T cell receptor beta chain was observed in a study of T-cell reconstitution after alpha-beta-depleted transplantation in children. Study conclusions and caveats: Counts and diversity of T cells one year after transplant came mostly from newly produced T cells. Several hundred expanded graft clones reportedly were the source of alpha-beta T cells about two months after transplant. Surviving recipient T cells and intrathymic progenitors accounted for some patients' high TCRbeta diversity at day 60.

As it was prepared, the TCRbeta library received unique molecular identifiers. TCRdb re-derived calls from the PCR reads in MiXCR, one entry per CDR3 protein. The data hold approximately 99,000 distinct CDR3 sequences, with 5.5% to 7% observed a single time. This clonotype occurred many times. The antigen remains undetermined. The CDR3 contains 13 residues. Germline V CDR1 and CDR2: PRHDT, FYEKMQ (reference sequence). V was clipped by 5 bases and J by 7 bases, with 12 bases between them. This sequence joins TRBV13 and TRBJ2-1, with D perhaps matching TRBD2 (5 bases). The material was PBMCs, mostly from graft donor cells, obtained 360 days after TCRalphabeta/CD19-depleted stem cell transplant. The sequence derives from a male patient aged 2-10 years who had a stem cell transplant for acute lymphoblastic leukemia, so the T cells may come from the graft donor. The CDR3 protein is CASSPPLANEQFF. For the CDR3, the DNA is TGTGCCAGCAGCCCACCCCTAGCTAATGAGCAGTTCTTC.